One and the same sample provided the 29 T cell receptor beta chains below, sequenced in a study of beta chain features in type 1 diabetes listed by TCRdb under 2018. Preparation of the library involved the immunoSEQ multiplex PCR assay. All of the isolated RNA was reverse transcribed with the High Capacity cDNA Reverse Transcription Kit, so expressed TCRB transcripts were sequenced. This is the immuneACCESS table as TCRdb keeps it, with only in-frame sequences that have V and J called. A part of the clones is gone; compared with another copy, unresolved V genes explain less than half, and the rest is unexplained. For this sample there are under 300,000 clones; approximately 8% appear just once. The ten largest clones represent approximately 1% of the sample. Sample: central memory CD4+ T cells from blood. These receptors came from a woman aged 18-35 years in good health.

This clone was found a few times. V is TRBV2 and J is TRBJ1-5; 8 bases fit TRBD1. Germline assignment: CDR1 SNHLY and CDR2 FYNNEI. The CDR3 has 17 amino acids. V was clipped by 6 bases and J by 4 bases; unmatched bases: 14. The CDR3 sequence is CASRTEGQGILNQPQHF. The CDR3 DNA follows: TGTGCCAGCAGGACCGAAGGACAGGGTATCCTTAATCAGCCCCAGCATTTT.

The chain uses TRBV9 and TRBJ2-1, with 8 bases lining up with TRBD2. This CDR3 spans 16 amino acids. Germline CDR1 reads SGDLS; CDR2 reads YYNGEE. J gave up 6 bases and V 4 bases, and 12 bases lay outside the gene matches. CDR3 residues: CASSPSTGGPRNEQFF. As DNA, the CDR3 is TGTGCCAGCAGCCCATCGACGGGAGGGCCTCGCAATGAGCAGTTCTTC.

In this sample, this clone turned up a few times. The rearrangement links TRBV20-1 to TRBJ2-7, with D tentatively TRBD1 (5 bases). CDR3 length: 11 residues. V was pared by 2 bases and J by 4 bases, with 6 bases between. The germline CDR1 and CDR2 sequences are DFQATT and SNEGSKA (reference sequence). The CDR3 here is CSARRGYEQYV. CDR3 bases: TGCAGTGCTAGAAGGGGTTACGAGCAGTACGTC.

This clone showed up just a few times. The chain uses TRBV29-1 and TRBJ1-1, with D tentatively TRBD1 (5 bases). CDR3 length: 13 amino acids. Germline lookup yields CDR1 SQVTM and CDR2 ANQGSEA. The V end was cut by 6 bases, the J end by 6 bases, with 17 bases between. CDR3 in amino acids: CSVKRDLGAEAFF. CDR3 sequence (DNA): TGCAGCGTGAAGCGGGACCTAGGGGCTGAAGCTTTCTTT.

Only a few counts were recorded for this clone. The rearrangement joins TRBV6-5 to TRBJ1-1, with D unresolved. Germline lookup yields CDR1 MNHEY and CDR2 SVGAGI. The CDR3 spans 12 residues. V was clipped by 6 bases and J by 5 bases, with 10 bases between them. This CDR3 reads CASREQGTEAFF. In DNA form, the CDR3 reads TGTGCCAGCAGGGAACAAGGGACTGAAGCTTTCTTT.

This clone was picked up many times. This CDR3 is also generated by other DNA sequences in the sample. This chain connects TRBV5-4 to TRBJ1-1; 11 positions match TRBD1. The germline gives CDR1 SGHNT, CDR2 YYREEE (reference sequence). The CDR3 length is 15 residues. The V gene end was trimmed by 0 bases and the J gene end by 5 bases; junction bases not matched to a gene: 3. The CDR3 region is CASSLGTGGKTEAFF. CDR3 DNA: TGTGCCAGCAGCTTGGGGACAGGGGGCAAGACTGAAGCTTTCTTT.

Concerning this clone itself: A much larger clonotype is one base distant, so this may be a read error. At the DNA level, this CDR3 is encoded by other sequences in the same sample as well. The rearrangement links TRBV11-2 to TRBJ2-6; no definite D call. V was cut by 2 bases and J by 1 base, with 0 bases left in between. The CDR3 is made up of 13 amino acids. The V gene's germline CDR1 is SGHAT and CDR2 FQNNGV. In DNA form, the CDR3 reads TGTGCCAGCAGCTTATCTGGGGCCAACGTCCTGACTTTC. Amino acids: CASSLSGANVLTF.

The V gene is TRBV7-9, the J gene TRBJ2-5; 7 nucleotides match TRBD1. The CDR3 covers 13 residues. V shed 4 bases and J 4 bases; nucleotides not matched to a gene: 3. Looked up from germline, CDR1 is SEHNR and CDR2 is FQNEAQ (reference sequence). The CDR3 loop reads CASSSSGGETQYF. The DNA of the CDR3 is TGTGCCAGCAGCTCATCAGGGGGAGAGACCCAGTACTTC. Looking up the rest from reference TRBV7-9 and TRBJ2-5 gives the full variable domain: DTGVSQNPRHKITKRGQNVTFRCDPISEHNRLYWYRQTLGQGPEFLTYFQNEAQLEKSRLLSDRFSAERPKGSFSTLEIQRTEQGDSAMYLCASSSSGGETQYFGPGTRLLVL.

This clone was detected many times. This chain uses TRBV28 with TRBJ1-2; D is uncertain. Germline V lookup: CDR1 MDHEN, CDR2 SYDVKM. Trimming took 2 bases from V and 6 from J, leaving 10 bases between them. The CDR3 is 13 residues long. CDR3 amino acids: CASSLRAQDGYTF. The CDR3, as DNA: TGTGCCAGCAGTTTAAGGGCTCAGGATGGCTACACCTTC.

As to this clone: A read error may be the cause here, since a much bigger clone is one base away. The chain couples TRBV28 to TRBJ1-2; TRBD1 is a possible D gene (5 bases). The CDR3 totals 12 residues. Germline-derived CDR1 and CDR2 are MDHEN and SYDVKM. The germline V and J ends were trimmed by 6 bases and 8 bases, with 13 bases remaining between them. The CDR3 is CASRLRERGYTF. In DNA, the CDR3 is TGTGCCAGCAGGCTCAGGGAGCGGGGCTACACCTTC.

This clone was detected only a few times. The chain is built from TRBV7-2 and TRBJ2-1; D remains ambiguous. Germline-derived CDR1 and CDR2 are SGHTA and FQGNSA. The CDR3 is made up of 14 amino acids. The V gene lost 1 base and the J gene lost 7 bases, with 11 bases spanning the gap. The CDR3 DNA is TGTGCCAGCAGCTTAGTCAACGTTATAAATGAGCAGTTCTTC. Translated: CASSLVNVINEQFF. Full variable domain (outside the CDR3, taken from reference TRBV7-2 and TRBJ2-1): GAGVSQSPSNKVTEKGKDVELRCDPISGHTALYWYRQSLGQGLEFLIYFQGNSAPDKSGLPSDRFSAERTGGSVSTLTIQRTQQEDSAVYLCASSLVNVINEQFFGPGTRLTVL.

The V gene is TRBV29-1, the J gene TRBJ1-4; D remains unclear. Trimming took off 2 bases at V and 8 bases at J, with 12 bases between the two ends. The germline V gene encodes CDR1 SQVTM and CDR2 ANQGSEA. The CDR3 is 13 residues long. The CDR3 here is CSVERRRGEKLFF. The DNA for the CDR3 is TGCAGCGTTGAACGGCGGCGGGGAGAAAAACTGTTTTTT.

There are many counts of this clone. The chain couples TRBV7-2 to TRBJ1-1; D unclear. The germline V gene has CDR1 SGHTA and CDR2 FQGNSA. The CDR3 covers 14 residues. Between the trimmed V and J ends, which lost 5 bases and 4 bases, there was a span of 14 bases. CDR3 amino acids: CASSPPRVGTEAFF. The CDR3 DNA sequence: TGTGCCAGCAGCCCGCCCCGGGTGGGCACTGAAGCTTTCTTT. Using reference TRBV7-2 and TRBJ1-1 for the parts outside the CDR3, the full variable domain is GAGVSQSPSNKVTEKGKDVELRCDPISGHTALYWYRQSLGQGLEFLIYFQGNSAPDKSGLPSDRFSAERTGGSVSTLTIQRTQQEDSAVYLCASSPPRVGTEAFFGQGTRLTVV.

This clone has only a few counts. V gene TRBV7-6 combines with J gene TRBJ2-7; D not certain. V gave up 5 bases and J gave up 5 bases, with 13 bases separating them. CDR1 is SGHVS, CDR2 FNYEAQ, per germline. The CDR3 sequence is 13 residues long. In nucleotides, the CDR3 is TGTGCCAGCAGCCTCTATGGGAACAACGAGCAGTACGTC. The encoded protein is CASSLYGNNEQYV.

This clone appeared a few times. CDR3 region: CASSPTSRGETQYF. CDR3 in DNA: TGCGCCAGCAGCCCGACCTCCAGGGGGGAGACCCAGTACTTC. The V call is TRBV4-1, the J call TRBJ2-5, with 7 positions matching TRBD1. The CDR3 length is 14 residues. Per germline, CDR1 MGHRA and CDR2 YSYEKL. Trimming at V came to 4 bases and at J to 5 bases, leaving 7 bases not matched to a gene.

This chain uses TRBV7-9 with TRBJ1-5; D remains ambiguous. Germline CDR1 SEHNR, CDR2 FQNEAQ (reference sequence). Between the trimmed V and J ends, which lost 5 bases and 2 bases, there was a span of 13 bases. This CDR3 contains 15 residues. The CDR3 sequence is CASSPGPVGNQPQHF. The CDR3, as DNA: TGTGCCAGCAGCCCCGGCCCGGTGGGCAATCAGCCCCAGCATTTT. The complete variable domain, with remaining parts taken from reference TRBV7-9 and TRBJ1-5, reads DTGVSQNPRHKITKRGQNVTFRCDPISEHNRLYWYRQTLGQGPEFLTYFQNEAQLEKSRLLSDRFSAERPKGSFSTLEIQRTEQGDSAMYLCASSPGPVGNQPQHFGDGTRLSIL.

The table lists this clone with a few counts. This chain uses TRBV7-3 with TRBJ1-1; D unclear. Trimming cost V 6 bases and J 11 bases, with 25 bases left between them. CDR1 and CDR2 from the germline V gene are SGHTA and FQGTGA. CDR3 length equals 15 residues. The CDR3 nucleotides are TGTGCCAGCAGGTCCGGTGGAGCCATAGGTTCCTTCGCTTTCTTT. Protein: CASRSGGAIGSFAFF.

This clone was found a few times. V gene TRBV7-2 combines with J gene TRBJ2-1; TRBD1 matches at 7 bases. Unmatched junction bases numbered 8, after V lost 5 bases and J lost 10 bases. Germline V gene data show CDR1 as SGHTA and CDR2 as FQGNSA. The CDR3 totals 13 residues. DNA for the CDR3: TGTGCCAGCAGCCCGCAGACAGGGACGGAGCAGTTCTTC. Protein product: CASSPQTGTEQFF.

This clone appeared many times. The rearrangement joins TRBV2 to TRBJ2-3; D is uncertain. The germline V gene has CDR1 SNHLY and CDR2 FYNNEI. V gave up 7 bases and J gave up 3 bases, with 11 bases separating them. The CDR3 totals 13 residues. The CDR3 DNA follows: TGTGCCAGCAACCCCCCCTTTACAGATACGCAGTATTTT. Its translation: CASNPPFTDTQYF.

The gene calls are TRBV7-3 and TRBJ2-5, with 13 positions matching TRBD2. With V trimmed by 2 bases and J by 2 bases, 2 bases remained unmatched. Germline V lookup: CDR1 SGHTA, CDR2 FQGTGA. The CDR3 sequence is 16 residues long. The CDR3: CASSLGLAGEQETQYF. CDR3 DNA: TGTGCCAGCAGCTTAGGACTAGCGGGGGAACAAGAGACCCAGTACTTC.

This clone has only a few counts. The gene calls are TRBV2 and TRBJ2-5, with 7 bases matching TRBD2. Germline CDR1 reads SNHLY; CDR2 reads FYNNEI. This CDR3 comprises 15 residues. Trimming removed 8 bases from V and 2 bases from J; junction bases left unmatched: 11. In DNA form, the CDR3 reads TGTGCCAGCGGATCCACGGGACTATTACAAGAGACCCAGTACTTC. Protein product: CASGSTGLLQETQYF.

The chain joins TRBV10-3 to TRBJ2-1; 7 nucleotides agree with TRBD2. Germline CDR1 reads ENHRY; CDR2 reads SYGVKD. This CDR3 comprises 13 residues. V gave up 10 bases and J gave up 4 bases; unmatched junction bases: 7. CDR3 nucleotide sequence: TGTGCCACCCTGGGACTACCGTACAATGAGCAGTTCTTC. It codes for CATLGLPYNEQFF.

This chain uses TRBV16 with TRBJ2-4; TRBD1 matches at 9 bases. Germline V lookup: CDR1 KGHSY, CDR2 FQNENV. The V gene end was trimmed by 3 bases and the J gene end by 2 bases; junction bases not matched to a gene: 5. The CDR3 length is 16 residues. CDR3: CASSHGQGLTKNIQYF. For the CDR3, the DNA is TGTGCCAGCAGCCACGGACAGGGGCTAACCAAAAACATTCAGTACTTC.

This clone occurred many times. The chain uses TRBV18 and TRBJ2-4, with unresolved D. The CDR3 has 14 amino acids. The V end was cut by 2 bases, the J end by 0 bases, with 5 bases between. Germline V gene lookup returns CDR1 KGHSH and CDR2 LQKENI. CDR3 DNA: TGTGCCAGCTCACCAGAAGGAGCCAAAAACATTCAGTACTTC. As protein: CASSPEGAKNIQYF.

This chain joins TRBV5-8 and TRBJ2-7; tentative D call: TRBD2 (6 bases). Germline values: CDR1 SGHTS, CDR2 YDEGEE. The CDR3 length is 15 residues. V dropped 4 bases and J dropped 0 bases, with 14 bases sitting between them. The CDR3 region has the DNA TGTGCCAGCAGCCGAAATAGCGGCTACTCCTACGAGCAGTACTTC. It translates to CASSRNSGYSYEQYF.

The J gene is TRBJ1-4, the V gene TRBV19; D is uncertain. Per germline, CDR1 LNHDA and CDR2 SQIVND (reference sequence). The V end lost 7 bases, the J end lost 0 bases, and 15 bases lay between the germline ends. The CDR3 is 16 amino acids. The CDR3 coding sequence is TGTGCCAGTAAGACCGGGCGGGAAGCAACTAATGAAAAACTGTTTTTT. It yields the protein CASKTGREATNEKLFF.

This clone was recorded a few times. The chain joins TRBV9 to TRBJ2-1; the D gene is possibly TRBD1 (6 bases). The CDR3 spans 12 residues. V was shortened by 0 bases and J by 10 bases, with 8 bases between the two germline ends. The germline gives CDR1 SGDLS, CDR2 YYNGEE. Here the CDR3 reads CASSVDQGEQFF. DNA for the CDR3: TGTGCCAGCAGCGTAGACCAGGGGGAGCAGTTCTTC.

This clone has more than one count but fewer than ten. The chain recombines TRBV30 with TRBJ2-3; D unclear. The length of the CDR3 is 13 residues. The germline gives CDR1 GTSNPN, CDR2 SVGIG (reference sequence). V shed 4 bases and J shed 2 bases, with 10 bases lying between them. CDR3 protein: CAWKGLYTDTQYF. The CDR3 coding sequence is TGTGCCTGGAAGGGCCTCTACACAGATACGCAGTATTTT.

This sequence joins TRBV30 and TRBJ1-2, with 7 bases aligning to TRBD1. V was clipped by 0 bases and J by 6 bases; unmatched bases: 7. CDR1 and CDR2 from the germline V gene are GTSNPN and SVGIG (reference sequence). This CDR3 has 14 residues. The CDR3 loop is CAWSVNRGDNGYTF. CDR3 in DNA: TGTGCCTGGAGTGTAAACAGGGGAGATAATGGCTACACCTTC.